One and the same sample provided the 12 T cell receptor beta chains below, sequenced in a study of beta chain features in type 1 diabetes. The antigens for these receptors are not known. The entirety of the isolated RNA underwent reverse transcription, so expressed TCRB transcripts were sequenced. The data were produced by immunoSEQ multiplex PCR, yet TCRdb's version contains in-frame clones alone and is incomplete. The table includes about 740,000 clones, about an eighth detected once. Study-wide results and limits: People with Type 1 diabetes carried modestly yet significantly shorter TCRB CDR3s in all four CD4+ subsets.

Material for sequencing was naive CD4+ T cells from blood. The receptor set was obtained from a man younger than 30 with type 1 diabetes.

The CDR3 is CARGGIPSEQYF. The CDR3 DNA reads as TGTGCCCGCGGGGGGATACCCTCCGAGCAGTACTTC. The gene calls are TRBV13 and TRBJ2-7; 8 bases fit TRBD2. The CDR3 runs 12 residues. V was clipped by 11 bases and J by 6 bases; unmatched bases: 9. Germline loops: CDR1 PRHDT, CDR2 FYEKMQ (reference sequence).

In this sample, this clone turned up a few times. The chain couples TRBV7-9 to TRBJ1-1; possible D gene TRBD1, 5 bases. The CDR3 is 15 residues long. Germline lookup yields CDR1 SEHNR and CDR2 FQNEAQ (reference sequence). V was cut by 2 bases and J by 10 bases, with 20 bases left in between. CDR3 amino acids: CASSLRDSGGSIAFF. CDR3 nucleotides: TGTGCCAGCAGCTTAAGGGACTCCGGAGGTAGTATAGCTTTCTTT.

V and J are TRBV6-6 and TRBJ1-5; D remains unclear. Looked up from germline, CDR1 is MNHNY and CDR2 is SVGAGI (reference sequence). V lost 10 bases and J 2 bases, leaving 18 bases between the germline ends. The CDR3 runs to 15 residues. The CDR3 coding sequence is TGTGCCATTTCTCCAGGTTTGTACGGCAATCAGCCCCAGCATTTT. It is translated as CAISPGLYGNQPQHF.

This clone was observed a few times. The chain couples TRBV4-1 to TRBJ2-3, with TRBD2 matching 7 bases. The V and J ends lost 1 base and 2 bases, in that order; junction bases with no gene match: 6. The CDR3 is 16 amino acids. CDR1 and CDR2 (germline): MGHRA, YSYEKL. The CDR3 is CASSQVQSGDTDTQYF. For the CDR3, the DNA is TGCGCCAGCAGCCAAGTTCAGAGCGGGGACACAGATACGCAGTATTTT.

This clone was seen only a few times. The V call is TRBV6-1, the J call TRBJ1-1, with no clear D. V was cut by 1 base and J by 1 base, with 7 bases left in between. Germline loops: CDR1 MNHNS, CDR2 SASEGT. The CDR3 runs to 14 residues. CDR3 DNA sequence: TGTGCCAGCAGTGAAGACAGATCGAACACTGAAGCTTTCTTT. It specifies CASSEDRSNTEAFF.

The V call is TRBV19, the J call TRBJ1-5; D is uncertain. The germline V gene encodes CDR1 LNHDA and CDR2 SQIVND (reference sequence). Trimming shortened V by 3 bases and J by 0 bases, and 9 bases separated the two germline ends. This CDR3 has 15 amino acids. The CDR3 here is CASSMRANSNQPQHF. CDR3 in DNA: TGTGCCAGTAGTATGAGAGCCAATAGCAATCAGCCCCAGCATTTT.

The rearrangement joins TRBV10-2 to TRBJ1-1; D is uncertain. Trimming left V 7 bases short and J 1 base short, with 10 bases between. The CDR3 runs 13 residues. Germline lookup yields CDR1 WSHSY and CDR2 SAAADI. The CDR3, as DNA: TGCGCCAGCATTATGACTGAGAACACTGAAGCTTTCTTT. Its protein is CASIMTENTEAFF.

This clone was observed a few times. V and J are TRBV15 and TRBJ1-4; no firm D call. The CDR3 sequence is 13 residues long. CDR1 LNHNV and CDR2 YYDKDF come from the germline V gene (reference sequence). The V end was cut by 1 base, the J end by 8 bases, with 8 bases between. CDR3 region: CATSRVGWEKLFF. The CDR3 DNA sequence: TGTGCCACCAGCAGAGTTGGTTGGGAAAAACTGTTTTTT.

Turning to this clone: The same CDR3 is also encoded by other DNA sequences in this sample. The genes are TRBV29-1 and TRBJ1-1; 8 bases match TRBD1. Germline V gene sequence: CDR1 SQVTM, CDR2 ANQGSEA. Germline trimming cut 7 bases from V and 1 base from J; bases unmatched to any gene: 2. The CDR3 runs to 12 residues. The CDR3 bases are TGCAGCGGAGGACAGGGGAACACTGAAGCTTTCTTT. This codes for CSGGQGNTEAFF.

Only a few counts were recorded for this clone. This rearrangement joins TRBV30 to TRBJ1-1; tentative D call: TRBD1 (6 bases). The CDR3 is made up of 13 amino acids. Germline V gives CDR1 GTSNPN, CDR2 SVGIG (reference sequence). Trimming took off 2 bases at V and 6 bases at J, with 13 bases between the two ends. CDR3 loop: CAWSPTGLAEAFF. The CDR3 nucleotides are TGTGCCTGGAGTCCCACAGGGCTGGCTGAAGCTTTCTTT. Drawing the rest from reference TRBV30 and TRBJ1-1, the complete variable domain is SQTIHQWPATLVQPVGSPLSLECTVEGTSNPNLYWYRQAAGRGLQLLFYSVGIGQISSEVPQNLSASRPQDRQFILSSKKLLLSDSGFYLCAWSPTGLAEAFFGQGTRLTVV.

V usage is TRBV2 and J usage is TRBJ2-6, with no clear D. Trimming cost V 7 bases and J 10 bases, with 2 bases left between them. Germline loops: CDR1 SNHLY, CDR2 FYNNEI. The CDR3 is made up of 9 amino acids. CDR3 bases: TGTGCCAGCACGAACGTCCTGACTTTC. Translating it yields CASTNVLTF. Looking up the rest from reference TRBV2 and TRBJ2-6 gives the full variable domain: EPEVTQTPSHQVTQMGQEVILRCVPISNHLYFYWYRQILGQKVEFLVSFYNNEISEKSEIFDDQFSVERPDGSNFTLKIRSTKLEDSAMYFCASTNVLTFGAGSRLTVL.

Points on this clone: Other DNA variants within this sample encode the same CDR3. V and J are TRBV5-6 and TRBJ2-5; perhaps TRBD1 as D (5 bases). The V gene lost 5 bases and the J gene lost 1 base, with 9 bases spanning the gap. The CDR3 is 13 residues long. CDR1 and CDR2 (germline): SGHDT, YYEEEE. CDR3 in amino acids: CASSLGRQETQYF. In DNA, the CDR3 is TGTGCCAGCAGTCTGGGGCGCCAAGAGACCCAGTACTTC.